The entry below describes one T cell receptor (beta chain). From germline, CDR1 is SGDLS and CDR2 YYNGEE. V lost 4 bases, J lost 2 bases, and 21 bases stayed unmatched. This CDR3 region has 21 residues. Primers included in the PCR were 60 Vbeta and 13 Jbeta primers. Repertoires were generated with immunoSEQ multiplex PCR, while TCRdb's copy carries only in-frame clones and drops some. This table has roughly 150,000 clones, 60% to 80% appearing once. This sample was taken from a study of cytomegalovirus exposure and HLA in healthy donors. The sequence was obtained from a man between 45 and 60 years old in good health and CMV-seropositive. The sequenced sample consisted of PBMCs. The chain employs TRBV9 and TRBJ2-6; 7 bases agree with TRBD1. CDR3: CASSMPSRGARGIAGANVLTF. The DNA for the CDR3 is TGTGCCAGCAGCATGCCCTCCCGGGGAGCCAGGGGGATCGCTGGGGCCAACGTCCTGACTTTC.